A single sample gave rise to the 2 T cell receptor beta chains below, sequenced in a study of cytomegalovirus exposure and HLA in healthy donors. Vbeta (60) and Jbeta (13) primers were used in the PCR. Libraries were prepared by immunoSEQ multiplex PCR; TCRdb keeps only in-frame clonotypes and omits some of them. This table has 150,000 to 200,000 clones, about 83% appearing once. Material for sequencing was PBMCs. These receptors all stem from a girl under 18 in good health and CMV-seropositive.

The V gene is TRBV5-8, the J gene TRBJ2-3; 7 bases line up with TRBD2. The length of the CDR3 is 17 residues. CDR1 is SGHTS, CDR2 YDEGEE, per germline. J gave up 3 bases and V 6 bases, and 16 bases lay outside the gene matches. In nucleotides, the CDR3 is TGTGCCAGCAAAGGGCTAGCGGACCTGTTCCTGACAGATACGCAGTATTTT. As protein: CASKGLADLFLTDTQYF.

The J gene is TRBJ2-1, the V gene TRBV13; D is perhaps TRBD2 (11 bases). Germline V lookup: CDR1 PRHDT, CDR2 FYEKMQ (reference sequence). Trimming removed 4 bases at V and 7 bases at J, with 32 bases between. The CDR3 spans 20 residues. CDR3 loop: CASSSFGTGDISGGVNEQFF. The CDR3 coding sequence is TGTGCCAGCAGCTCCTTCGGGACAGGGGATATTAGCGGGGGGGTAAATGAGCAGTTCTTC. Full variable domain (missing parts from reference TRBV13 and TRBJ2-1): AAGVIQSPRHLIKEKRETATLKCYPIPRHDTVYWYQQGPGQDPQFLISFYEKMQSDKGSIPDRFSAQQFSDYHSELNMSSLELGDSALYFCASSSFGTGDISGGVNEQFFGPGTRLTVL.